Following are 30 T cell receptor beta chains from one sample sequenced in a study of T cells after yellow fever vaccination. Via MiXCR, TCRdb re-called the 5' RACE reads, giving one row per CDR3 protein. Altogether some 150,000 distinct CDR3 sequences are present, roughly 11% being singletons, with the ten largest covering 36%. Sequenced here: CD8+ T cells sorted from PBMCs, sampled 15 days after the yellow fever booster vaccination. The receptors come from a man between 18 and 29 years old who received the YFV17D yellow fever vaccine.

This clonotype was counted a few times. The V and J genes are TRBV7-9 and TRBJ2-7, with 9 bases matching TRBD1. V dropped 5 bases and J dropped 2; count of bases not matched to a gene: 7. The CDR3 is 15 amino acids. Germline CDR1 SEHNR, CDR2 FQNEAQ (reference sequence). Here the CDR3 reads CASSDSGTGPYEQYV. CDR3 in DNA: TGTGCCAGCAGCGATTCGGGGACAGGGCCCTACGAGCAGTACGTC.

This clonotype has more than one count but fewer than ten. V gene TRBV7-9 combines with J gene TRBJ1-1; 7 bases are a match to TRBD1. Germline CDR1 is SEHNR and CDR2 is FQNEAQ (reference sequence). Unmatched junction bases numbered 5, after V lost 4 bases and J lost 3 bases. The CDR3 spans 14 residues. CDR3 coding DNA: TGTGCCAGCAGCTCCGGACAGGCGGACACTGAAGCTTTCTTT. Translating gives CASSSGQADTEAFF.

This clonotype showed up just once. This chain joins TRBV11-2 and TRBJ2-3, with D hard to call. The CDR3 extends over 15 amino acids. V dropped 7 bases and J dropped 2 bases, with 16 bases sitting between them. In germline, CDR1 is SGHAT, CDR2 FQNNGV. As DNA, the CDR3 is TGTGCCAGCACCCTTCCAGTTTTTTCCACAGATACGCAGTATTTT. Translation gives CASTLPVFSTDTQYF.

This clonotype was recorded a few times. CDR3 DNA sequence: TGCGCCAGCAGTCGGAGACAGCCCCAGCATTTT. Its protein product is CASSRRQPQHF. This chain links TRBV23-1 with TRBJ1-5; D call uncertain. TRBV23-1 is marked as an open reading frame, function uncertain. The CDR3 is 11 residues long. The V and J ends lost 4 bases and 7 bases respectively, with 5 bases between them.

The sample holds a few counts of this clonotype. The chain is built from TRBV11-2 and TRBJ1-4, with D unclear. V was cut by 5 bases and J by 4 bases, with 11 bases left in between. The CDR3 contains 14 residues. Germline V CDR1 and CDR2: SGHAT, FQNNGV. In DNA form, the CDR3 reads TGTGCCAGCAGCCCAGTAACCTTTAATGAAAAACTGTTTTTT. Translating gives CASSPVTFNEKLFF.

This clonotype was found a few times. The V gene is TRBV27, the J gene TRBJ1-5; a weak D match, TRBD1 (6 bases). Trimming removed 10 bases from V and 3 bases from J, with 19 bases in between. Germline CDR1 reads MNHEY; CDR2 reads SMNVEV (reference sequence). The CDR3 contains 15 residues. The CDR3 sequence: CATSGTWGPNQPQHF. CDR3 coding DNA: TGTGCCACATCTGGGACGTGGGGGCCCAATCAGCCCCAGCATTTT.

This chain links TRBV4-3 with TRBJ1-2, with D possibly TRBD1 on 5 matching bases. Trimming pared 0 bases from V and 4 bases from J, leaving 12 bases between. CDR3 length: 15 residues. Germline values: CDR1 LGHNA, CDR2 YSLEER. CDR3 sequence (DNA): TGCGCCAGCAGCCAAGAGGCGGACAATTTCTATGGCTACACCTTC. This translates into CASSQEADNFYGYTF.

This clonotype was observed a few times. The J gene is TRBJ2-7, the V gene TRBV4-2, with 8 nucleotides matching TRBD1. Germline CDR1 reads LGHNA; CDR2 reads YNFKEQ. Unmatched junction bases numbered 7, after V lost 0 bases and J lost 0 bases. The CDR3 is 17 residues long. In DNA, the CDR3 is TGTGCCAGCAGCCAAGATCAGGACAGGGTGAGCTCCTACGAGCAGTACGTC. Residues: CASSQDQDRVSSYEQYV.

This clonotype was counted only a few times. The CDR3 reads CASSLKGTGVYTDTQYF. The CDR3 DNA sequence: TGTGCCAGCAGCCTAAAAGGGACAGGGGTCTACACAGATACGCAGTATTTT. The V and J genes are TRBV7-8 and TRBJ2-3; 10 nucleotides align to TRBD1. The trim removed 5 bases at V and 2 bases at J, leaving 10 bases unmatched. Germline CDR1 SGHVS, CDR2 FQNEAQ. The CDR3 sequence is 17 residues long.

This sequence joins TRBV5-1 and TRBJ1-1, with D tentatively TRBD1 (5 bases). Trimming left V 4 bases short and J 8 bases short, with 21 bases between. The CDR3 has 15 amino acids. Germline values: CDR1 SGHRS, CDR2 YFSETQ. The CDR3 sequence is CASSPNEIEGIEAFF. For the CDR3, the DNA is TGCGCCAGCAGCCCCAATGAAATCGAGGGGATAGAAGCTTTCTTT.

The chain has TRBV6-5 and TRBJ2-3, with TRBD2 identical over 7 bases. The ends lost 0 bases at V and 4 bases at J; junction bases unmatched: 4. The V gene's germline CDR1 is MNHEY and CDR2 SVGAGI. The CDR3 covers 15 residues. CDR3 nucleotides: TGTGCCAGCAGTTACTCGCGGGGGAATTCAGATACGCAGTATTTT. The encoded protein is CASSYSRGNSDTQYF.

This chain connects TRBV7-2 to TRBJ1-3; D call uncertain. The CDR3 length is 14 residues. The V gene lost 4 bases and the J gene lost 0 bases, with 7 bases spanning the gap. CDR1 and CDR2 from the germline V gene are SGHTA and FQGNSA. The CDR3 DNA reads as TGTGCCAGCAGCTCTAGTGGCTCTGGAAACACCATATATTTT. It specifies CASSSSGSGNTIYF.

CDR3 DNA: TGTGCCAGCAGCTTAGATCCGTCTAGCGGGGGGACTAGCACAGATACGCAGTATTTT. Its translation is CASSLDPSSGGTSTDTQYF. This chain links TRBV7-2 with TRBJ2-3, with 11 bases aligning to TRBD2. Losses at the gene ends were 1 base for V and 0 bases for J; bases not matched to a gene: 9. The CDR3 runs 19 residues. CDR1 and CDR2 (germline): SGHTA, FQGNSA.

The chain links TRBV4-3 to TRBJ1-1, with 7 positions matching TRBD1. Per germline, CDR1 LGHNA and CDR2 YSLEER. There are 16 residues in the CDR3. V dropped 1 base and J dropped 6; count of bases not matched to a gene: 11. The CDR3 loop is CASSQAPFDRDAEAFF. The DNA of the CDR3 is TGCGCCAGCAGCCAAGCCCCGTTCGACAGGGATGCTGAAGCTTTCTTT.

V and J are TRBV27 and TRBJ2-3; D is perhaps TRBD2 (5 bases). Trimming took off 5 bases at V and 5 bases at J, with 14 bases between the two ends. There are 14 residues in the CDR3. Germline CDR1 and CDR2: MNHEY and SMNVEV (reference sequence). CDR3 DNA: TGTGCCAGCAGTCTGACCCCGGCGGGAGATACGCAGTATTTT. It specifies CASSLTPAGDTQYF.

The chain couples TRBV5-4 to TRBJ2-7; D gene uncertain. The CDR3 is 13 amino acids. Trimming stripped 3 bases from V and 6 bases from J, with 13 bases between. Germline V gene sequence: CDR1 SGHNT, CDR2 YYREEE (reference sequence). In DNA, the CDR3 is TGTGCCAGCAGCTACGGCCGCCGCGGCGAGCAGTACGTC. It codes for CASSYGRRGEQYV.

This clonotype was observed a few times. The V gene is TRBV7-6, the J gene TRBJ1-1; D unclear. Trimming cost V 4 bases and J 4 bases, with 16 bases left between them. CDR3 size: 15 residues. Germline CDR1 and CDR2: SGHVS and FNYEAQ. CDR3 nucleotides: TGTGCCAGCAGCTCACCGACCACCGGGATCACTGAAGCTTTCTTT. As protein: CASSSPTTGITEAFF.

Only a few counts were recorded for this clonotype. The chain uses TRBV2 and TRBJ1-1, with TRBD1 matching over 7 bases. Per the germline V gene, CDR1 is SNHLY and CDR2 is FYNNEI. Germline trimming cut 6 bases from V and 6 bases from J; bases unmatched to any gene: 7. This CDR3 has 13 residues. The DNA of the CDR3 is TGTGCCAGCAGGCAGGGGGTCGTCGCTGAAGCTTTCTTT. Protein sequence: CASRQGVVAEAFF.

V is TRBV6-2 or TRBV6-3 and J is TRBJ2-7; D is uncertain. Germline CDR1 is MNHEY and CDR2 is SVGEGT. The CDR3 runs to 14 residues. Trimming left V 5 bases short and J 3 bases short, with 14 bases between. CDR3 protein: CASSEAVLVYEQYF. The CDR3 DNA reads as TGTGCCAGCAGTGAGGCCGTACTTGTCTACGAGCAGTACTTC.

V gene TRBV19 combines with J gene TRBJ1-2; D is uncertain. V dropped 1 base and J dropped 7 bases, with 10 bases sitting between them. The CDR3 has 13 amino acids. CDR1 LNHDA and CDR2 SQIVND come from the germline V gene (reference sequence). The CDR3, as DNA: TGTGCCAGTAGTATAGGGGTCCACTTTGGCTACACCTTC. This sequence encodes CASSIGVHFGYTF.

This clonotype has more than one count but fewer than ten. CDR3 bases: TGCAGTGCTAGAGATTCGGACAGGACCTACGAGCAGTACTTC. Protein sequence: CSARDSDRTYEQYF. The chain uses TRBV20-1 and TRBJ2-7; the match to TRBD1 covers 7 bases. Trimming removed 0 bases from V and 2 bases from J; junction bases left unmatched: 4. The CDR3 sequence is 14 residues long. Germline V gene sequence: CDR1 DFQATT, CDR2 SNEGSKA (reference sequence).

This clonotype turned up a few times. The chain is built from TRBV19 and TRBJ1-2; no clear D gene. The CDR3 has 13 residues. The V gene lost 3 bases and the J gene lost 3 bases, with 8 bases spanning the gap. CDR1 and CDR2 from the germline V gene are LNHDA and SQIVND (reference sequence). The CDR3 loop is CASSIRTDYGYTF. The CDR3 DNA sequence: TGTGCCAGTAGTATTCGTACGGACTATGGCTACACCTTC.

CDR3 region: CASSVRVGKNIQYF. The CDR3 DNA reads TGTGCCAGCAGCGTCAGGGTTGGCAAAAACATTCAGTACTTC. This chain uses TRBV7-8 with TRBJ2-4, with D possibly being TRBD1 (5 bases). CDR1 SGHVS and CDR2 FQNEAQ come from the germline V gene. Trimming left V 5 bases short and J 3 bases short, with 11 bases between. The CDR3 is 14 amino acids.

V and J are TRBV3-1 and TRBJ1-5; D call uncertain. Trimming took off 1 base at V and 1 base at J, with 5 bases between the two ends. The CDR3 spans 14 residues. From germline, CDR1 is LGHDT and CDR2 YNNKEL (reference sequence). For the CDR3, the DNA is TGTGCCAGCAGCCAAGCAGAGAGCAATCAGCCCCAGCATTTT. This translates into CASSQAESNQPQHF.

This chain uses TRBV30 with TRBJ2-7, with TRBD2 identical over 7 bases. CDR3 length: 13 residues. Germline values: CDR1 GTSNPN, CDR2 SVGIG (reference sequence). Trimming removed 7 bases from V and 3 bases from J; junction bases left unmatched: 9. DNA for the CDR3: TGTGCCTCCCTCGGGGAGGGCGGCTACGAGCAGTACTTC. It yields the protein CASLGEGGYEQYF.

The chain recombines TRBV25-1 with TRBJ1-4; tentative D call: TRBD1 (5 bases). Per germline, CDR1 MGHDK and CDR2 SYGVNS. Trimming stripped 4 bases from V and 3 bases from J, with 12 bases between. The CDR3 has 15 residues. This chain's CDR3 is CASSAGPTPNEKLFF. The CDR3 region has the DNA TGTGCCAGCAGTGCAGGGCCAACGCCTAATGAAAAACTGTTTTTT.

The genes are TRBV2 and TRBJ2-4, with D perhaps matching TRBD1 (6 bases). Germline assignment: CDR1 SNHLY and CDR2 FYNNEI. CDR3 length equals 16 residues. V lost 5 bases, J lost 2 bases, and 16 bases lay in between. CDR3 residues: CASSFRAGASKNIQYF. The CDR3 nucleotides read TGTGCCAGCAGTTTTAGGGCAGGGGCCTCCAAAAACATTCAGTACTTC.

This clonotype was found a few times. The J gene is TRBJ2-7, the V gene TRBV4-1; D is ambiguous. Trimming stripped 1 base from V and 0 bases from J, with 13 bases between. Germline V gene lookup returns CDR1 MGHRA and CDR2 YSYEKL. This CDR3 contains 16 residues. The CDR3 DNA reads TGCGCCAGCAGCCAAGTCTCTCAGCTTAGCTCCTACGAGCAGTACTTC. Its translation: CASSQVSQLSSYEQYF.

This clonotype was picked up a small number of times. V usage is TRBV6-1 and J usage is TRBJ2-3; TRBD1 agrees at 8 bases. The CDR3 spans 16 residues. From germline, CDR1 is MNHNS and CDR2 SASEGT. V shed 4 bases, J shed 7 bases, and the junction held 13 bases outside the gene matches. The CDR3 region has the DNA TGTGCCAGCAGTGGCCGGGACAGGAGGGGCGTGAATACGCAGTATTTT. This gives the protein CASSGRDRRGVNTQYF.

This clonotype was seen a handful of times. The chain combines TRBV4-1 with TRBJ2-2, with D hard to call. The CDR3 is 19 amino acids. V dropped 0 bases and J dropped 6 bases, with 23 bases sitting between them. Germline V gives CDR1 MGHRA, CDR2 YSYEKL. CDR3 bases: TGCGCCAGCAGCCAAGATAAGAAAGGATGGATGGGGATGGCCGGGGAGCTGTTTTTT. It specifies CASSQDKKGWMGMAGELFF.